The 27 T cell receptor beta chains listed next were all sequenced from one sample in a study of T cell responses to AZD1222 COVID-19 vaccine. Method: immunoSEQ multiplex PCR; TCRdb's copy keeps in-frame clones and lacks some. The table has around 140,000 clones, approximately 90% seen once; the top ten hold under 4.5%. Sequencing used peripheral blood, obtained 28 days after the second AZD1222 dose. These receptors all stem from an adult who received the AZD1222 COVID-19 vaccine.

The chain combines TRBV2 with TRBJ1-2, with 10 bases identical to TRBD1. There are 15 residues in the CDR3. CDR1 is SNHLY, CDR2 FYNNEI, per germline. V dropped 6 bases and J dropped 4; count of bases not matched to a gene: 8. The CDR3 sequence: CASREDRGVAYGYTF. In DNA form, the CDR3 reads TGTGCCAGCAGGGAGGACAGGGGGGTCGCCTATGGCTACACCTTC. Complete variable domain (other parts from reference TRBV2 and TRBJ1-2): EPEVTQTPSHQVTQMGQEVILRCVPISNHLYFYWYRQILGQKVEFLVSFYNNEISEKSEIFDDQFSVERPDGSNFTLKIRSTKLEDSAMYFCASREDRGVAYGYTFGSGTRLTVV.

The CDR3 sequence is CAISESDRFPIRELFF. CDR3 bases: TGTGCCATCAGTGAGAGCGACAGGTTCCCTATCCGGGAGCTGTTTTTT. The V call is TRBV10-3, the J call TRBJ2-2, with D perhaps matching TRBD1 (6 bases). CDR1 and CDR2 from the germline V gene are ENHRY and SYGVKD. The CDR3 contains 16 residues. The V gene lost 2 bases and the J gene lost 9 bases, with 19 bases spanning the gap.

CDR3 coding DNA: TGTGCCAGCAGCTTTGGTGGCTACGAGCAGTACTTC. The encoded protein is CASSFGGYEQYF. The chain employs TRBV11-1 and TRBJ2-7, with unresolved D. The ends were cut back, 3 bases at V and 3 bases at J, with 6 bases in the middle. The CDR3 contains 12 residues. The germline CDR1 and CDR2 sequences are SGHAT and FQDESV (reference sequence).

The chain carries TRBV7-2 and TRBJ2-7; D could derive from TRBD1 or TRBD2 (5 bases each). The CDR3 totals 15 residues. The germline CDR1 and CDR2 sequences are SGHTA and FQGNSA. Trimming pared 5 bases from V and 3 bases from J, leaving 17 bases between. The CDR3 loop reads CASSHPGTQDYEQYF. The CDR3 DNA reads TGTGCCAGCAGCCATCCAGGGACCCAAGACTACGAGCAGTACTTC.

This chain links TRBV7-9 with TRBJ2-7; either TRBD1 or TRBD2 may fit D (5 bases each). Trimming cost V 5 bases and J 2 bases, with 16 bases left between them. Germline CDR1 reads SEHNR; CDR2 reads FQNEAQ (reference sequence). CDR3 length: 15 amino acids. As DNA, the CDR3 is TGTGCCAGCAGCCAAGGGGCGGGTTCCCCCTACGAGCAGTACTTC. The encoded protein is CASSQGAGSPYEQYF.

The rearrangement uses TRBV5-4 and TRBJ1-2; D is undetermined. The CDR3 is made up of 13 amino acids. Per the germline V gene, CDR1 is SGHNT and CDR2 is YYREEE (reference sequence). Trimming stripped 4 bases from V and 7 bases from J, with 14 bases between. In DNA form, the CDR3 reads TGTGCCAGCAGCCAAGGGCGAATGGGTGGCTACACCTTC. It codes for CASSQGRMGGYTF.

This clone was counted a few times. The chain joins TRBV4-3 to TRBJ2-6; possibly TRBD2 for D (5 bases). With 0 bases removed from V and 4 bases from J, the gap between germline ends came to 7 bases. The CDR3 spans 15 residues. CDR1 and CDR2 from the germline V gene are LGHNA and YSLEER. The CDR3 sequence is CASSQESGGANVLTF. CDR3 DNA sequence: TGCGCCAGCAGCCAAGAATCGGGAGGGGCCAACGTCCTGACTTTC.

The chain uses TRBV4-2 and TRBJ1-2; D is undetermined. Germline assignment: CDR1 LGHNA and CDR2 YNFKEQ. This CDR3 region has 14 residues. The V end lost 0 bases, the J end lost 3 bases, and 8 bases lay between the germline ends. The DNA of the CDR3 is TGTGCCAGCAGCCAAGAAGGAGACTACTATGGCTACACCTTC. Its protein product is CASSQEGDYYGYTF.

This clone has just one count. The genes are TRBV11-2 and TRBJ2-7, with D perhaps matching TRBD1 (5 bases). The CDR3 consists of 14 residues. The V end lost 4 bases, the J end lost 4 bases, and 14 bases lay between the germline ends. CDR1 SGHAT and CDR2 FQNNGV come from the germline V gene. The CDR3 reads CASSSFTGHYEQYF. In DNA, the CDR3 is TGTGCCAGCAGCTCTTTTACTGGACATTACGAGCAGTACTTC. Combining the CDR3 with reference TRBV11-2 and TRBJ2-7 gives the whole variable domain EAGVAQSPRYKIIEKRQSVAFWCNPISGHATLYWYQQILGQGPKLLIQFQNNGVVDDSQLPKDRFSAERLKGVDSTLKIQPAKLEDSAVYLCASSSFTGHYEQYFGPGTRLTVT.

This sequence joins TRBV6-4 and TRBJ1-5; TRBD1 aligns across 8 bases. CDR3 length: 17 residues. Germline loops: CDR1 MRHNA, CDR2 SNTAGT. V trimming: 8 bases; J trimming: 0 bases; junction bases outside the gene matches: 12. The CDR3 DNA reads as TGTGCCAGCCGCCATTGGACAGGGACAGCTAGCAATCAGCCCCAGCATTTT. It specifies CASRHWTGTASNQPQHF.

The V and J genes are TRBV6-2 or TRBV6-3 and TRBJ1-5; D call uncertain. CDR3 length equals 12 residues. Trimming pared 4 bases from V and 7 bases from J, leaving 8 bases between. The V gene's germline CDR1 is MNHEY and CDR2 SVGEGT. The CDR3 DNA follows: TGTGCCAGCAGTTTTAGGGTACAGCCCCAGCATTTT. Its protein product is CASSFRVQPQHF.

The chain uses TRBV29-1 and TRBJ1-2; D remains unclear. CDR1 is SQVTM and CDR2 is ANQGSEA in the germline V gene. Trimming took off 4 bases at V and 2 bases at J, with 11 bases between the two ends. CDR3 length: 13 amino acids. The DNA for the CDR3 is TGCAGCGTTGGGCAAAGGGTAAACTATGGCTACACCTTC. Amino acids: CSVGQRVNYGYTF.

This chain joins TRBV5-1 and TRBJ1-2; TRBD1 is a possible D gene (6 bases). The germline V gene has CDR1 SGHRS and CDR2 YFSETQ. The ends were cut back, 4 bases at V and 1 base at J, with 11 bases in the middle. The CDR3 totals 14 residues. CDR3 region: CASSELQGNYGYTF. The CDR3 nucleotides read TGCGCCAGCAGCGAACTACAGGGTAACTATGGCTACACCTTC.

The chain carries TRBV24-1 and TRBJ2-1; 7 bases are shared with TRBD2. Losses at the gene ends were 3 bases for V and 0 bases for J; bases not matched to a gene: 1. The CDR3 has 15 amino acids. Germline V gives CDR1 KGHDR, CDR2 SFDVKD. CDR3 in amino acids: CATSDGRGSYNEQFF. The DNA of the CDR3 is TGTGCCACCAGTGATGGGAGGGGCTCCTACAATGAGCAGTTCTTC.

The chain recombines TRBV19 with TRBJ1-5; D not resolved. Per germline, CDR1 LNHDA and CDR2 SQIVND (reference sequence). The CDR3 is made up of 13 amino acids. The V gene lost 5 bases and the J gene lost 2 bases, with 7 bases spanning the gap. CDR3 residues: CASSHGGNQPQHF. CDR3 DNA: TGTGCCAGTAGTCACGGGGGCAATCAGCCCCAGCATTTT.

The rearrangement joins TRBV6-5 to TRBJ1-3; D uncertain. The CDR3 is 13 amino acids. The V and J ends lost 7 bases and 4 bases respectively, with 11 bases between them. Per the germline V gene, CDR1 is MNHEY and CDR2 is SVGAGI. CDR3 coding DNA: TGTGCCAGCACTCGGGGATTCGGAAACACCATATATTTT. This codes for CASTRGFGNTIYF.

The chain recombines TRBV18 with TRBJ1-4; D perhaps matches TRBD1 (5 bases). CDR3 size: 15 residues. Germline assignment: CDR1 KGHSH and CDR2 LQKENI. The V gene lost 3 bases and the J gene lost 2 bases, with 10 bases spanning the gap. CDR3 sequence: CASSPLRDTNEKLFF. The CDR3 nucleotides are TGTGCCAGCTCACCGCTCCGGGACACTAATGAAAAACTGTTTTTT. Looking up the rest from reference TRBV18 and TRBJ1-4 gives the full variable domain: NAGVMQNPRHLVRRRGQEARLRCSPMKGHSHVYWYRQLPEEGLKFMVYLQKENIIDESGMPKERFSAEFPKEGPSILRIQQVVRGDSAAYFCASSPLRDTNEKLFFGSGTQLSVL.

The DNA for the CDR3 is TGTGCCAGCAGCCGGACTGGCAATGAGCAGTTCTTC. Protein product: CASSRTGNEQFF. The rearrangement uses TRBV3-1 (or the pseudogene TRBV3-2) and TRBJ2-1; D may be TRBD2 (5 bases). Per germline, CDR1 LGHDT and CDR2 YNNKEL (reference sequence). This CDR3 has 12 residues. Trimming took off 4 bases at V and 6 bases at J, with 7 bases between the two ends.

The CDR3 nucleotides read TGTGCCAGCGGGGGACACGTGGCGACCGGGGAGCTGTTTTTT. This codes for CASGGHVATGELFF. The chain has TRBV28 and TRBJ2-2; tentatively, D is TRBD1 (6 bases). Looked up from germline, CDR1 is MDHEN and CDR2 is SYDVKM. The CDR3 consists of 14 residues. Trimming took off 8 bases at V and 5 bases at J, with 15 bases between the two ends.

The CDR3: CASSSREGGYGYTF. DNA of the CDR3: TGTGCCAGCAGCTCCCGGGAAGGGGGCTATGGCTACACCTTC. V is TRBV7-6 and J is TRBJ1-2; perhaps TRBD1 as D (6 bases). In germline, CDR1 is SGHVS, CDR2 FNYEAQ. This CDR3 has 14 amino acids. The V end was cut by 4 bases, the J end by 4 bases, with 13 bases between.

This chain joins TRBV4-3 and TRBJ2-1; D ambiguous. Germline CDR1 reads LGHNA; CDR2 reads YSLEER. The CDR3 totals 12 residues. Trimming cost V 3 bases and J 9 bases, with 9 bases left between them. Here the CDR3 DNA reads TGCGCCAGCAGCCAGATCTACGGTGAGCAGTTCTTC. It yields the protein CASSQIYGEQFF.

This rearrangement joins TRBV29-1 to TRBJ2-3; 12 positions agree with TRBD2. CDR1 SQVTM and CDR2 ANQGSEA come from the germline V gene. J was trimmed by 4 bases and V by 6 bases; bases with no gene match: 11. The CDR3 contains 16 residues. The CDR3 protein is CSVPSSGRAIADTQYF. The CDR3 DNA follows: TGCAGCGTACCGTCTAGCGGGAGGGCCATTGCAGATACGCAGTATTTT.

CDR3 in amino acids: CASSPGTSGRAGNEQFF. The CDR3 nucleotides read TGTGCCAGCTCACCAGGGACTAGCGGGAGGGCTGGAAATGAGCAGTTCTTC. The chain couples TRBV18 to TRBJ2-1, with 16 nucleotides matching TRBD2. With 2 bases clipped from V and 7 bases from J, the junction kept 5 bases outside the gene matches. The CDR3 has 17 amino acids. Germline values: CDR1 KGHSH, CDR2 LQKENI. Based on the CDR3 plus reference TRBV18 and TRBJ2-1, the full variable domain is NAGVMQNPRHLVRRRGQEARLRCSPMKGHSHVYWYRQLPEEGLKFMVYLQKENIIDESGMPKERFSAEFPKEGPSILRIQQVVRGDSAAYFCASSPGTSGRAGNEQFFGPGTRLTVL.

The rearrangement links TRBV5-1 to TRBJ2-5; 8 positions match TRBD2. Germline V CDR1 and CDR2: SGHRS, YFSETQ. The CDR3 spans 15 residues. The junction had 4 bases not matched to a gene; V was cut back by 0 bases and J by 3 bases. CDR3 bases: TGCGCCAGCAGCTTGGCGGGGGGGCCTAAAGAGACCCAGTACTTC. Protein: CASSLAGGPKETQYF.

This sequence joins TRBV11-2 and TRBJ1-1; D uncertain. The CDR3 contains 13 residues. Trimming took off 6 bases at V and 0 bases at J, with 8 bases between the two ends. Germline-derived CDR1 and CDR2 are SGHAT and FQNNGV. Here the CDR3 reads CASRKNLNTEAFF. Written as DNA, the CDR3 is TGTGCCAGCAGGAAAAATTTGAACACTGAAGCTTTCTTT. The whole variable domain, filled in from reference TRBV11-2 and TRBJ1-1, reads EAGVAQSPRYKIIEKRQSVAFWCNPISGHATLYWYQQILGQGPKLLIQFQNNGVVDDSQLPKDRFSAERLKGVDSTLKIQPAKLEDSAVYLCASRKNLNTEAFFGQGTRLTVV.

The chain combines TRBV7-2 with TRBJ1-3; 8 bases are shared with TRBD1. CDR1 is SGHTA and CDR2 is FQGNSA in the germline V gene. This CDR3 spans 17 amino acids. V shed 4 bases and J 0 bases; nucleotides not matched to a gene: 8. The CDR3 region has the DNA TGTGCCAGCAGCTCGAGGGACAGGCAAGCCTCTGGAAACACCATATATTTT. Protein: CASSSRDRQASGNTIYF.

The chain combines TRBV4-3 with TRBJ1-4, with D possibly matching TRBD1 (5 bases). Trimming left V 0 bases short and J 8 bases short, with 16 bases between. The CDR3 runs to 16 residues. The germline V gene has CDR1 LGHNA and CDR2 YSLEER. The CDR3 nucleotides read TGCGCCAGCAGCCAAGATAGGAGGGGCCTCGGGGAAAAACTGTTTTTT. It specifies CASSQDRRGLGEKLFF.